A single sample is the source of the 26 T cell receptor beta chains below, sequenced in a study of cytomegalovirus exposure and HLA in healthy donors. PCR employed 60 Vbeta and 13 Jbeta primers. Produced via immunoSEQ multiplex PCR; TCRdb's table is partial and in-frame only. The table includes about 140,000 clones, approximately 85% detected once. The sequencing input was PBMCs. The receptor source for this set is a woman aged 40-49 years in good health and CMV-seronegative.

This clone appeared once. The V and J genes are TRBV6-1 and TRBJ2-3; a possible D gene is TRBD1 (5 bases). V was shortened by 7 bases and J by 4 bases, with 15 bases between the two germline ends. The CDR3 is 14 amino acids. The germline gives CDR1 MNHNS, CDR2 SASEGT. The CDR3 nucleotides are TGTGCCAGCACCCGAACGGCAGGGCCAGATACGCAGTATTTT. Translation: CASTRTAGPDTQYF.

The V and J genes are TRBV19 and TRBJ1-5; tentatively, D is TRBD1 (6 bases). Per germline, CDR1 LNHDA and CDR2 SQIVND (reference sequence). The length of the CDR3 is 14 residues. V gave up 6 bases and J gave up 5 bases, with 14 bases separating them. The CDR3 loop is CASSRTGSYQPQHF. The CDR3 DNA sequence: TGTGCCAGTAGCAGAACAGGGAGCTATCAGCCCCAGCATTTT.

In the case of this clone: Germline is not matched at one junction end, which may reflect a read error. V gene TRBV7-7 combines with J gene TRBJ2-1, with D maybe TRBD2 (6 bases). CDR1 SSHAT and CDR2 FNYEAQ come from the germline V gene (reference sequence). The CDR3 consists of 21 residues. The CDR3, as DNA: TGTGCTAGCAGCTTAGAGGGTGGGCGGAAGTCTAGCGTTCGCTCCTACAATGAGCAGTTCTTC. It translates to CASSLEGGRKSSVRSYNEQFF.

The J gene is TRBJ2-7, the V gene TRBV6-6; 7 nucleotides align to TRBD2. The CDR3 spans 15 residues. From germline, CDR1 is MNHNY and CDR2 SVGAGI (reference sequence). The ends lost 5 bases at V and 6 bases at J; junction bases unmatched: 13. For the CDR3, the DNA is TGTGCCAGCAGTGACGACGCACCCGAGCGGGGCGAGCAGTACTTC. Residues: CASSDDAPERGEQYF.

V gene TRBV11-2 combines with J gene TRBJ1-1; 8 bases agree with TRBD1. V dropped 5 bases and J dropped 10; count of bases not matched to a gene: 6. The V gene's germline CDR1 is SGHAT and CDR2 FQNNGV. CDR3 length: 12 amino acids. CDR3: CASSPDRVRAFF. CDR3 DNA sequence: TGTGCCAGCAGCCCGGACAGGGTAAGAGCTTTCTTT.

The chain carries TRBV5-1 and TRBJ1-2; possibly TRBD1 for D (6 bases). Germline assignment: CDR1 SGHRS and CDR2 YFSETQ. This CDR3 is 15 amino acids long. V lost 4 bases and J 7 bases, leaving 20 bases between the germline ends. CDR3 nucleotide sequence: TGCGCCAGCAGCGCATCTCAGGGGAGTTCGGGTGGCTACACCTTC. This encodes CASSASQGSSGGYTF. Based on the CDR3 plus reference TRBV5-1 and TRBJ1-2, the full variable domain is KAGVTQTPRYLIKTRGQQVTLSCSPISGHRSVSWYQQTPGQGLQFLFEYFSETQRNKGNFPGRFSGRQFSNSRSEMNVSTLELGDSALYLCASSASQGSSGGYTFGSGTRLTVV.

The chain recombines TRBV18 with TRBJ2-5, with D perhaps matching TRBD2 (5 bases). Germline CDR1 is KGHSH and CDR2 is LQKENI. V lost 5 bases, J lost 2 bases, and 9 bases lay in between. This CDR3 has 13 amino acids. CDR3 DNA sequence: TGTGCCAGCTCATCTCCGGGGCAAGAGACCCAGTACTTC. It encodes CASSSPGQETQYF.

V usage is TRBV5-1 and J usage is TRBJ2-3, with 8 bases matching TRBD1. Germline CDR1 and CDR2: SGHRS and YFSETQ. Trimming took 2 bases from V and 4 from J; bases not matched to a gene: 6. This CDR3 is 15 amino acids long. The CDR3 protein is CASSLPQGAPDTQYF. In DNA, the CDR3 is TGCGCCAGCAGCTTACCGCAGGGGGCCCCAGATACGCAGTATTTT.

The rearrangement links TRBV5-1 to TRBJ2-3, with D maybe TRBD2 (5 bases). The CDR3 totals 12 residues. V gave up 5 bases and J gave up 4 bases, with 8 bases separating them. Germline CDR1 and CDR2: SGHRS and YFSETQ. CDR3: CASRGSSDTQYF. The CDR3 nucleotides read TGCGCCAGCAGGGGGAGCTCAGATACGCAGTATTTT.

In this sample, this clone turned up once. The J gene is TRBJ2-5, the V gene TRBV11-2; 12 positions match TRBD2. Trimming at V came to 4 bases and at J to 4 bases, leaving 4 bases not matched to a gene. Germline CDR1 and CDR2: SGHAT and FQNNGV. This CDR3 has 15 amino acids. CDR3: CASSWGLAGSETQYF. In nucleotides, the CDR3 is TGTGCCAGCAGCTGGGGACTAGCGGGTTCAGAGACCCAGTACTTC.

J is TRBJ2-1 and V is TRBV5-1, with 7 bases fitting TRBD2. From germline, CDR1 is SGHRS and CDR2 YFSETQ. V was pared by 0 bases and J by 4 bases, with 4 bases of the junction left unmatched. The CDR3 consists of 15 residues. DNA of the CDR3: TGCGCCAGCAGCTTGGCGGGAGGCGTTTACAATGAGCAGTTCTTC. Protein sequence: CASSLAGGVYNEQFF.

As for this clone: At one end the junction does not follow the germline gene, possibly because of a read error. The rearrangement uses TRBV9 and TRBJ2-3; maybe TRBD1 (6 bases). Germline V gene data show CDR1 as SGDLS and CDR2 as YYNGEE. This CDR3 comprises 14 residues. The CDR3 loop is CATSSTGLGDTQYF. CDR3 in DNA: TGTGCCACCAGCTCTACAGGGCTCGGGGATACGCAGTATTTT.

The CDR3 protein is CASSSQLGTSGSGYEQYF. CDR3 sequence (DNA): TGTGCCAGCAGCTCACAATTAGGGACTAGCGGGAGTGGATACGAGCAGTACTTC. The V gene is TRBV11-2, the J gene TRBJ2-7, with TRBD2 matching over 14 bases. Germline CDR1 SGHAT, CDR2 FQNNGV. This CDR3 has 18 residues. The junction had 12 bases not matched to a gene; V was cut back by 4 bases and J by 4 bases.

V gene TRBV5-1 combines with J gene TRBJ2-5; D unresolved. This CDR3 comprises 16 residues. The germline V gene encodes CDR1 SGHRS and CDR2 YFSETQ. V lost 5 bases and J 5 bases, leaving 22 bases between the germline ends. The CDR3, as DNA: TGCGCCAGCAGGTTGTCCGCGATCACCTTCTCCGAGACCCAGTACTTC. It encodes CASRLSAITFSETQYF.

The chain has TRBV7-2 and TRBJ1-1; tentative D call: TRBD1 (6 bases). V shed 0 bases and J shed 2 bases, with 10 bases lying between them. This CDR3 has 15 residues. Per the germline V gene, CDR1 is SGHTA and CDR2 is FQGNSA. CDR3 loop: CASSLAGQINTEAFF. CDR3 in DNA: TGTGCCAGCAGCTTAGCCGGACAGATTAACACTGAAGCTTTCTTT.

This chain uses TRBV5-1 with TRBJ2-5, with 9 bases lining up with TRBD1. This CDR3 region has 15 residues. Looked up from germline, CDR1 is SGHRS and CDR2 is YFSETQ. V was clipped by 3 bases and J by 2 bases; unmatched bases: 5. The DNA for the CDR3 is TGCGCCAGCAGCTGGACAGGGGATGTACAAGAGACCCAGTACTTC. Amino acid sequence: CASSWTGDVQETQYF.

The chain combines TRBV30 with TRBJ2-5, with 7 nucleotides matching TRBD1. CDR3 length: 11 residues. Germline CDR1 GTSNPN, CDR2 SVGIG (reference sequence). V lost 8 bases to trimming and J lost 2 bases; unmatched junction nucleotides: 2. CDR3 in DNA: TGTGCCCGGGACAGACAAGAGACCCAGTACTTC. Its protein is CARDRQETQYF.

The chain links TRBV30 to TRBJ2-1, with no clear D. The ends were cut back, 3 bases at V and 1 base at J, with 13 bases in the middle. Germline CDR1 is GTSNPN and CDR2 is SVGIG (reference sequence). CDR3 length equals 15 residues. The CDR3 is CAWSSLEMSYNEQFF. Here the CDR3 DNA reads TGTGCCTGGAGCTCCCTGGAGATGTCCTACAATGAGCAGTTCTTC.

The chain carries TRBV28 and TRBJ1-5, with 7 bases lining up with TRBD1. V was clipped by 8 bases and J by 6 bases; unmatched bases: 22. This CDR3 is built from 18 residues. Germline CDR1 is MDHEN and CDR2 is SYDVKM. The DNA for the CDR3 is TGTGCCAGCCTTGGCGGGGACAGCGTTTCGGGGGTGAGTCAGCCCCAGCATTTT. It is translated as CASLGGDSVSGVSQPQHF.

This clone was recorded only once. The CDR3 DNA reads as TGTGCCAGCAGCCAAGAGGGCCGCAGCTATGGCTACACCTTC. Translating it yields CASSQEGRSYGYTF. The chain uses TRBV7-8 and TRBJ1-2, with D hard to call. V dropped 5 bases and J dropped 4 bases, with 14 bases sitting between them. Germline V gives CDR1 SGHVS, CDR2 FQNEAQ. The CDR3 loop spans 14 amino acids.

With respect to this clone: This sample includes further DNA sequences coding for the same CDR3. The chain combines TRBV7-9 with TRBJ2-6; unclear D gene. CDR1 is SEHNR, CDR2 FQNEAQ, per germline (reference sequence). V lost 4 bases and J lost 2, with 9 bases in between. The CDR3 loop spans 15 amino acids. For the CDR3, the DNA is TGTGCCAGCAGCTCCTCGGCGGCTGGGGCCAACGTCCTGACTTTC. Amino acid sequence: CASSSSAAGANVLTF.

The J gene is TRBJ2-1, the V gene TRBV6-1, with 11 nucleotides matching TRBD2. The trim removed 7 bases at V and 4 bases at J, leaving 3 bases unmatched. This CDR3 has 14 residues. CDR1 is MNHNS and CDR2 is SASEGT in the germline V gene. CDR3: CASIPSGGYNEQFF. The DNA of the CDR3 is TGTGCCAGCATTCCTAGCGGGGGGTACAATGAGCAGTTCTTC.

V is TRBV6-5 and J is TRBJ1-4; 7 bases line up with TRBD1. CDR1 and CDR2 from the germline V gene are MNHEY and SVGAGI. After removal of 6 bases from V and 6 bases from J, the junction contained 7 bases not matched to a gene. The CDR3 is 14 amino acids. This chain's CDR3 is CASSGGTADEKLFF. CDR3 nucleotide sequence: TGTGCCAGCAGCGGCGGGACAGCTGATGAAAAACTGTTTTTT.

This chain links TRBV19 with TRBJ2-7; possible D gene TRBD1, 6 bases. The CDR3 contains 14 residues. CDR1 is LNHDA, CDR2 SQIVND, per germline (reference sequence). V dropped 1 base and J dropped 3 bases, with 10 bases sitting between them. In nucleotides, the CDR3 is TGTGCCAGTAGTATAGCATCCAGGGGCTACGAGCAGTACTTC. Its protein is CASSIASRGYEQYF.

The CDR3 sequence is CASLRTWQETQYF. DNA of the CDR3: TGTGCCAGTCTTAGGACTTGGCAAGAGACCCAGTACTTC. The chain is built from TRBV28 and TRBJ2-5, with D tentatively TRBD2 (5 bases). Trimming pared 9 bases from V and 2 bases from J, leaving 13 bases between. From germline, CDR1 is MDHEN and CDR2 SYDVKM. This CDR3 has 13 residues. Looking up the rest from reference TRBV28 and TRBJ2-5 gives the full variable domain: DVKVTQSSRYLVKRTGEKVFLECVQDMDHENMFWYRQDPGLGLRLIYFSYDVKMKEKGDIPEGYSVSREKKERFSLILESASTNQTSMYLCASLRTWQETQYFGPGTRLLVL.

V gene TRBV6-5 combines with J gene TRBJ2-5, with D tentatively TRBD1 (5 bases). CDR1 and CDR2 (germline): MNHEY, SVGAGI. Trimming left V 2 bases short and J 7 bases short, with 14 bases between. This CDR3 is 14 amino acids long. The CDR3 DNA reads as TGTGCCAGCAGTTACGGGGCTTCCCCATTGACCCAGTACTTC. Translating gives CASSYGASPLTQYF.